This T cell receptor (beta chain) emerged from a study of blood T cell repertoires in COVID-19. About the study: Donors in the United States, Italy and Spain gave samples during acute or convalescent COVID-19.

Authors' data handling: Nucleated cell counts were estimated from reference gene primer amplification. The table came from immunoSEQ multiplex PCR; TCRdb's copy has only in-frame clones and leaves some out. V, J and clone size derive from that table, while D and trimming were established from the DNA sequence. The sample includes 70,000 to 80,000 clones, 70% to 90% seen only once; the top ten take over 15%. Germline CDR1 and CDR2: SGHRS and YFSETQ. V lost 1 base and J lost 6; bases outside the gene matches: 10. CDR3 length equals 15 residues. The chain uses TRBV5-1 and TRBJ2-7, with 7 bases fitting TRBD1. This TCR derives from a man older than 75 in a cohort sampled during active COVID-19. Sequenced sample: peripheral blood. The CDR3 nucleotides are TGCGCCAGCAGCTTGACGACGAGGGGGCAGGGCGAGCAGTACTTC. Translated, it gives CASSLTTRGQGEQYF.